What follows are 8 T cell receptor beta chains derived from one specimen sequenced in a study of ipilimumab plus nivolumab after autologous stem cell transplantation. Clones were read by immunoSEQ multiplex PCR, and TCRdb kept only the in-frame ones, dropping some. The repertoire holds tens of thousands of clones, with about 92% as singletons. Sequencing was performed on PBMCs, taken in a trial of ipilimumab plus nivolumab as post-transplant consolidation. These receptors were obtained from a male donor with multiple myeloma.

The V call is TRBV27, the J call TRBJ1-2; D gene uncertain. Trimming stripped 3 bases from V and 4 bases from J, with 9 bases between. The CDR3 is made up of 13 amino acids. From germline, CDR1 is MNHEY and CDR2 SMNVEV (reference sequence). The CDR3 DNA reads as TGTGCCAGCAGTTTTGGGGAGGGCTATGGCTACACCTTC. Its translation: CASSFGEGYGYTF.

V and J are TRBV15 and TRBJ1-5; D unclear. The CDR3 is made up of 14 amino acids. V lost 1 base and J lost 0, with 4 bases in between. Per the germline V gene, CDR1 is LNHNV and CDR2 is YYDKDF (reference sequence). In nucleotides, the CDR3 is TGTGCCACCAGCAGAGGGGATAGCAATCAGCCCCAGCATTTT. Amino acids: CATSRGDSNQPQHF.

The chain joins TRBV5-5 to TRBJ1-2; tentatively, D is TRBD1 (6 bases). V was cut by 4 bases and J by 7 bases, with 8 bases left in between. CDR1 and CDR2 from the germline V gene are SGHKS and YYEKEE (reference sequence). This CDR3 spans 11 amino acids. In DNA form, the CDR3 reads TGTGCCAGCAGCAAGGGGGGTGGCTACACCTTC. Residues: CASSKGGGYTF.

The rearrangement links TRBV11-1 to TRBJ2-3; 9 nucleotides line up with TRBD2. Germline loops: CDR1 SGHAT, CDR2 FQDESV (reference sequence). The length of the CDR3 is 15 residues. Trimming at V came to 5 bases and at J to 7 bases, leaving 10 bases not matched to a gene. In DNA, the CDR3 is TGTGCCAGCAGCATTGGGAGAGCGGGAGGAAATACGCAGTATTTT. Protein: CASSIGRAGGNTQYF.

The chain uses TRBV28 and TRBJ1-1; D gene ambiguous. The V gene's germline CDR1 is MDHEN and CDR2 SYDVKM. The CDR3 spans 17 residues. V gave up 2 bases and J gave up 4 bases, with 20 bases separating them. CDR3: CASSLVPPGESSTEAFF. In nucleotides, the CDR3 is TGTGCCAGCAGTTTAGTCCCCCCCGGGGAGAGTAGCACTGAAGCTTTCTTT.

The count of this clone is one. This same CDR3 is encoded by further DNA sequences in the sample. The CDR3 coding sequence is TGTGCCAGCAGCCCCGGGACAGGGTTCGTAGTGGGTTACGAGCAGTACTTC. Amino acid sequence: CASSPGTGFVVGYEQYF. This rearrangement joins TRBV7-2 to TRBJ2-7; 9 bases fit TRBD1. Germline V gene lookup returns CDR1 SGHTA and CDR2 FQGNSA. This CDR3 comprises 17 residues. V gave up 5 bases and J gave up 4 bases; unmatched junction bases: 15.

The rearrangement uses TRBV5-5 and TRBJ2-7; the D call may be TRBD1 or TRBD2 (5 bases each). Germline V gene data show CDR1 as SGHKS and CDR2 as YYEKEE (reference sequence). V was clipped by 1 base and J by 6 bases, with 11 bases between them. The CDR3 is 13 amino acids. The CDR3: CASSLSGRSEQYF. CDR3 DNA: TGTGCCAGCAGCTTGTCAGGGAGATCCGAGCAGTACTTC.

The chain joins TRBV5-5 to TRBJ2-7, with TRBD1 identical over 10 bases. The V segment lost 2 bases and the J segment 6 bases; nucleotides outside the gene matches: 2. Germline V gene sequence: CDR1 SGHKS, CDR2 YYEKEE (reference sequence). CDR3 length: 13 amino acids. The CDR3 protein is CASSFGTGVEQYF. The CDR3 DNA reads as TGTGCCAGCAGCTTCGGGACAGGGGTCGAGCAGTACTTC.